The present T cell receptor beta chain was sequenced within a study of cytomegalovirus exposure and HLA in healthy donors. General study points: Being productive about 87% or about 30% of the time was typical of most TCR beta V segments in an earlier analysis. Cytomegalovirus-associated status was assigned to about 160 TCR beta chains.

Comment on this clone: Its antigen is unidentified.

Both 60 Vbeta primers and 13 Jbeta primers went into the PCR. The method was immunoSEQ multiplex PCR; TCRdb's version includes in-frame clones alone and lacks a portion of them. The sample consists of around 120,000 clones, around 70% of them appearing once. This receptor was taken from a man aged 35-49 years in good health and CMV-seropositive. Sequenced input: PBMCs.

The CDR3 loop reads CASSLEGGEQYF. DNA of the CDR3: TGTGCCAGCAGTTTAGAAGGGGGCGAGCAGTACTTC. The V call is TRBV27, the J call TRBJ2-7; possibly TRBD1 for D (6 bases). Deletions cut 2 bases from V and 6 bases from J, with 8 bases between. There are 12 residues in the CDR3. The germline gives CDR1 MNHEY, CDR2 SMNVEV (reference sequence).